This TCR beta chain came from a study of blood T cell repertoires in COVID-19. Across the whole study: COVID-19 samples, acute and convalescent, were from the United States, Italy and Spain.

CDR3 length: 16 residues. CDR1 MDHEN and CDR2 SYDVKM come from the germline V gene. J was trimmed by 3 bases and V by 4 bases; bases with no gene match: 7. Data came from immunoSEQ multiplex PCR; TCRdb stores just in-frame clones and leaves some out. This sample has roughly 380,000 clones, with 85% found just once. The sequenced sample consisted of peripheral blood. The V call is TRBV28, the J call TRBJ2-1; 9 nucleotides agree with TRBD2. The receptor was isolated from a woman aged 18-30 years with acute or convalescent COVID-19. The CDR3, as DNA: TGTGCCAGCAGTTCCACAAGCGGGAGGAACTACAATGAGCAGTTCTTC. This codes for CASSSTSGRNYNEQFF.